The next 30 T cell receptor beta chains were all read from a single sample in a study of T cell responses to AZD1222 COVID-19 vaccine (dated by TCRdb to the early 2020s). Interpreted using the paper, the time point label stands for: baseline before first vaccination. Libraries were constructed by the immunoSEQ multiplex PCR assay. TCRdb obtained this table from immuneACCESS and retained in-frame rearrangements with V and J assigned. These tables miss some clones; where compared with another copy, unresolved V genes account for less than half of the shortfall, and the remainder is unexplained. A total of about 92,000 clones appear in this sample, approximately 91% of them only once. The ten largest make up 6.5% to 8.5% of the sample. The sample in question was peripheral blood, obtained on day 0 of AZD1222 vaccination. The receptor set was obtained from an adult in good health.

The chain combines TRBV28 with TRBJ2-7; unclear D gene. The CDR3 is 12 amino acids. Trimming pared 1 base from V and 7 bases from J, leaving 8 bases between. Germline V CDR1 and CDR2: MDHEN, SYDVKM. For the CDR3, the DNA is TGTGCCAGCAGTTTATCGTTAGGGGAGCAGTACTTC. Residues: CASSLSLGEQYF. The full variable domain, completed using reference TRBV28 and TRBJ2-7, is DVKVTQSSRYLVKRTGEKVFLECVQDMDHENMFWYRQDPGLGLRLIYFSYDVKMKEKGDIPEGYSVSREKKERFSLILESASTNQTSMYLCASSLSLGEQYFGPGTRLTVT.

This clone showed up just a few times. The chain recombines TRBV3-1 (or the pseudogene TRBV3-2) with TRBJ2-7, with D perhaps matching TRBD1 (6 bases). V gave up 4 bases and J gave up 2 bases, with 12 bases separating them. CDR1 and CDR2 (germline): LGHDT, YNNKEL (reference sequence). CDR3 length equals 14 residues. In DNA, the CDR3 is TGTGCCAGCAGCCCCACCACAGGGCCCTACGAGCAGTACTTC. Protein sequence: CASSPTTGPYEQYF.

This clone is a singleton in its sample. This chain links TRBV5-1 with TRBJ1-1; weak D call: TRBD1 (6 bases). The germline V and J ends were trimmed by 5 bases and 4 bases, with 27 bases remaining between them. This CDR3 is built from 18 residues. CDR1 and CDR2 (germline): SGHRS, YFSETQ. The CDR3 here is CASRGEKGGTFLITEAFF. For the CDR3, the DNA is TGCGCCAGCAGGGGGGAAAAAGGGGGAACGTTCCTAATCACTGAAGCTTTCTTT.

The V and J genes are TRBV30 and TRBJ2-2; 10 nucleotides agree with TRBD2. The CDR3 runs to 15 residues. V was clipped by 3 bases and J by 5 bases; unmatched bases: 6. Germline-derived CDR1 and CDR2 are GTSNPN and SVGIG (reference sequence). CDR3 sequence reads: CAWRASGSRTGELFF. The CDR3, as DNA: TGTGCCTGGAGGGCTAGCGGGAGTAGGACCGGGGAGCTGTTTTTT.

The chain employs TRBV6-5 and TRBJ1-1; D is unclear. Germline V lookup: CDR1 MNHEY, CDR2 SVGAGI. V lost 6 bases to trimming and J lost 1 base, with 9 bases between them. The CDR3 has 13 residues. CDR3 in DNA: TGTGCCAGCAGGGCGACCCAGAACACTGAAGCTTTCTTT. Protein product: CASRATQNTEAFF.

The V and J genes are TRBV28 and TRBJ2-3; 7 positions match TRBD2. CDR1 MDHEN and CDR2 SYDVKM come from the germline V gene. The CDR3 sequence is 15 residues long. With V trimmed by 6 bases and J by 1 base, 7 bases remained unmatched. The CDR3 bases are TGTGCCAGCAGCCAAACTAGCGAAGGCACAGATACGCAGTATTTT. Encoded protein: CASSQTSEGTDTQYF.

This chain connects TRBV28 to TRBJ2-1; D possibly corresponds to TRBD2 (5 bases). The germline V gene has CDR1 MDHEN and CDR2 SYDVKM. The CDR3 is 14 residues long. Trimming left V 5 bases short and J 7 bases short, with 15 bases between. DNA for the CDR3: TGTGCCAGCAGTCCCGCCGGGATATGGAATGAGCAGTTCTTC. It encodes CASSPAGIWNEQFF.

The rearrangement links TRBV19 to TRBJ1-5; TRBD1 aligns across 9 bases. CDR3 size: 16 residues. J was trimmed by 3 bases and V by 5 bases; bases with no gene match: 8. Germline V CDR1 and CDR2: LNHDA, SQIVND (reference sequence). The CDR3, as DNA: TGTGCCAGTAGTTCGGGACAGGGAGGGTTCAATCAGCCCCAGCATTTT. It translates to CASSSGQGGFNQPQHF.

The rearrangement uses TRBV10-3 and TRBJ1-1, with a weak D call TRBD1 (5 bases). CDR1 is ENHRY, CDR2 SYGVKD, per germline. The CDR3 totals 14 residues. Trimming removed 4 bases from V and 1 base from J, with 10 bases in between. In nucleotides, the CDR3 is TGTGCCATCAGTGTAGGGACCGAGAACACTGAAGCTTTCTTT. This gives the protein CAISVGTENTEAFF.

A few counts support this clone. The chain is built from TRBV7-2 and TRBJ2-1, with 8 bases identical to TRBD1. Germline V gene sequence: CDR1 SGHTA, CDR2 FQGNSA. The CDR3 is 15 amino acids. The junction had 9 bases not matched to a gene; V was cut back by 5 bases and J by 6 bases. The DNA of the CDR3 is TGTGCCAGCAGCCGTCAGACAGGGGCACTCAATGAGCAGTTCTTC. Translated, it gives CASSRQTGALNEQFF.

V usage is TRBV21-1 and J usage is TRBJ2-2. TRBV21-1 is given as a pseudogene. The CDR3 sequence is 14 residues long. For the CDR3, the DNA is TGTGCCAGCAGCAAAGGAGGGGAAAACGGGGAGCTGTTTTTT. Translated: CASSKGGENGELFF.

The sample holds one count of this clone. The rearrangement uses TRBV7-9 and TRBJ1-1; D might be TRBD1 (5 bases). Trimming pared 11 bases from V and 3 bases from J, leaving 10 bases between. The CDR3 runs 11 residues. In germline, CDR1 is SEHNR, CDR2 FQNEAQ (reference sequence). CDR3 nucleotides: TGTGCCTCAGGGAGAGACACTGAAGCTTTCTTT. Its protein product is CASGRDTEAFF.

This clone turned up a few times. Here the CDR3 reads CASSDTGSPYNEQFF. The CDR3 bases are TGTGCCAGCAGCGATACAGGGTCCCCCTACAATGAGCAGTTCTTC. The gene calls are TRBV11-3 and TRBJ2-1; tentative D call: TRBD1 (6 bases). The CDR3 runs 15 residues. V lost 5 bases, J lost 2 bases, and 13 bases lay in between. From germline, CDR1 is SGHNT and CDR2 YENEEA.

The rearrangement links TRBV7-8 to TRBJ2-7, with D maybe TRBD1 (6 bases). The V end lost 1 base, the J end lost 3 bases, and 13 bases lay between the germline ends. The CDR3 sequence is 15 residues long. The germline V gene has CDR1 SGHVS and CDR2 FQNEAQ. CDR3 DNA sequence: TGTGCCAGCAGCTTAGAGACAGGACCGTTCTACGAGCAGTACTTC. Translating it yields CASSLETGPFYEQYF.

V usage is TRBV10-2 and J usage is TRBJ1-2; D not resolved. Germline CDR1 reads WSHSY; CDR2 reads SAAADI. The CDR3 sequence is 13 residues long. Trimming took 3 bases from V and 1 from J, leaving 6 bases between them. The CDR3 sequence is CASSDWVNYGYTF. CDR3 sequence (DNA): TGCGCCAGCAGTGACTGGGTTAACTATGGCTACACCTTC.

The chain combines TRBV5-1 with TRBJ2-7; the match to TRBD1 covers 11 bases. V gave up 5 bases and J gave up 0 bases; unmatched junction bases: 1. Looked up from germline, CDR1 is SGHRS and CDR2 is YFSETQ. This CDR3 is 14 amino acids long. The CDR3 coding sequence is TGCGCCAGCAGTGGACAGGGGGCCTCCTACGAGCAGTACTTC. It encodes CASSGQGASYEQYF.

The genes are TRBV5-6 and TRBJ1-2; a weak D match, TRBD1 (5 bases). V lost 0 bases to trimming and J lost 2 bases, with 5 bases between them. Germline assignment: CDR1 SGHDT and CDR2 YYEEEE. This CDR3 has 13 residues. CDR3 coding DNA: TGTGCCAGCAGCTTGGACAGGAACTATGGCTACACCTTC. It codes for CASSLDRNYGYTF.

This chain connects TRBV5-4 to TRBJ2-5; no clear D. The V gene lost 5 bases and the J gene lost 2 bases, with 19 bases spanning the gap. The CDR3 is made up of 16 amino acids. Looked up from germline, CDR1 is SGHNT and CDR2 is YYREEE (reference sequence). The CDR3 DNA reads TGTGCCAGCAGACGAGACATACAAATACCTCAAGAGACCCAGTACTTC. Protein product: CASRRDIQIPQETQYF.

The chain combines TRBV10-3 with TRBJ1-1; TRBD1 agrees at 8 bases. Germline CDR1 reads ENHRY; CDR2 reads SYGVKD. The CDR3 contains 13 residues. Germline trimming cut 10 bases from V and 3 bases from J; bases unmatched to any gene: 7. CDR3 DNA: TGTGCCACCCGAGAGGACAGGGACACTGAAGCTTTCTTT. This codes for CATREDRDTEAFF.

The chain uses TRBV27 and TRBJ2-1, with TRBD1 identical over 12 bases. The CDR3 has 14 amino acids. The germline CDR1 and CDR2 sequences are MNHEY and SMNVEV (reference sequence). V lost 10 bases, J lost 10 bases, and 11 bases stayed unmatched. CDR3 coding DNA: TGTGCCACCGGGACAGGGGGCCATTGGGAAGAGCAGTTCTTC. As protein: CATGTGGHWEEQFF.

V and J are TRBV9 and TRBJ1-4, with 7 nucleotides matching TRBD1. CDR1 and CDR2 from the germline V gene are SGDLS and YYNGEE. V trimming: 0 bases; J trimming: 0 bases; junction bases outside the gene matches: 5. The CDR3 has 17 amino acids. The CDR3 DNA reads as TGTGCCAGCAGCGTAGGACAGGGTTCGTCAACTAATGAAAAACTGTTTTTT. This codes for CASSVGQGSSTNEKLFF.

V is TRBV4-3 and J is TRBJ2-1, with D maybe TRBD1 (6 bases). This CDR3 contains 16 residues. Trimming shortened V by 0 bases and J by 6 bases, and 15 bases separated the two germline ends. From germline, CDR1 is LGHNA and CDR2 YSLEER. CDR3 region: CASSQEPRGSGNEQFF. CDR3 sequence (DNA): TGCGCCAGCAGCCAAGAGCCCAGGGGTTCGGGCAATGAGCAGTTCTTC.

V is TRBV4-2 and J is TRBJ1-2, with TRBD1 identical over 9 bases. CDR1 LGHNA and CDR2 YNFKEQ come from the germline V gene. V shed 0 bases, J shed 2 bases, and the junction held 4 bases outside the gene matches. This CDR3 is 16 amino acids long. The CDR3 region is CASSQDQGQGNYGYTF. CDR3 DNA: TGTGCCAGCAGCCAAGATCAGGGACAGGGAAACTATGGCTACACCTTC.

The chain recombines TRBV5-3 with TRBJ2-2, with D perhaps TRBD2 (6 bases). TRBV5-3 is an ORF, and what it does is uncertain. Trimming pared 1 base from V and 7 bases from J, leaving 17 bases between. This CDR3 contains 16 residues. The DNA for the CDR3 is TGTGCCAGAAGCTTGAAAGCCTCGCCGGGGGACGGGGAGCTGTTTTTT. Translating gives CARSLKASPGDGELFF.

This clone turned up a few times. This sequence joins TRBV29-1 and TRBJ1-2, with D hard to call. Germline lookup yields CDR1 SQVTM and CDR2 ANQGSEA. Trimming stripped 5 bases from V and 1 base from J, with 11 bases between. This CDR3 spans 13 amino acids. The chain's CDR3 is CSVHHSLNYGYTF. The CDR3 DNA reads TGCAGCGTTCATCACAGCCTTAACTATGGCTACACCTTC.

The table lists this clone with a count of one. The chain couples TRBV7-8 to TRBJ2-2; 9 bases fit TRBD1. CDR3 length equals 16 residues. J was trimmed by 7 bases and V by 3 bases; bases with no gene match: 9. Germline CDR1 and CDR2: SGHVS and FQNEAQ. CDR3 in amino acids: CASSFSGTGIDGELFF. The CDR3, as DNA: TGTGCCAGCAGCTTCTCCGGGACAGGGATCGACGGGGAGCTGTTTTTT.

The chain combines TRBV10-3 with TRBJ2-5; 8 bases map to TRBD1. The CDR3 is made up of 15 amino acids. The germline gives CDR1 ENHRY, CDR2 SYGVKD. Trimming at V came to 2 bases and at J to 4 bases, leaving 6 bases not matched to a gene. CDR3 sequence (DNA): TGTGCCATCAGTGAGCCGGACAGGGTAGGAGAGACCCAGTACTTC. Its translation is CAISEPDRVGETQYF.

The V call is TRBV4-1, the J call TRBJ1-5; D unresolved. From germline, CDR1 is MGHRA and CDR2 YSYEKL. This CDR3 is built from 14 residues. With 1 base removed from V and 5 bases from J, the gap between germline ends came to 9 bases. CDR3 DNA sequence: TGCGCCAGCAGCCAAGGCCCGGATTATCAGCCCCAGCATTTT. Translating it yields CASSQGPDYQPQHF.

This clone was detected once. The rearrangement joins TRBV28 to TRBJ1-4; possibly TRBD1 for D (5 bases). The V and J ends lost 6 bases and 5 bases respectively, with 13 bases between them. The CDR3 contains 14 residues. The germline V gene encodes CDR1 MDHEN and CDR2 SYDVKM. As DNA, the CDR3 is TGTGCCAGCAGAGAGGGGACCCCGAATGAAAAACTGTTTTTT. This gives the protein CASREGTPNEKLFF.

V and J are TRBV7-6 and TRBJ2-7; 13 bases are shared with TRBD2. CDR1 is SGHVS and CDR2 is FNYEAQ in the germline V gene. Trimming took 3 bases from V and 2 from J; bases not matched to a gene: 22. The CDR3 covers 22 residues. This CDR3 is CASSLRSARTSGSYIPPYEQYF. In nucleotides, the CDR3 is TGTGCCAGCAGCTTGCGATCCGCCAGGACTAGCGGGAGTTACATCCCACCCTACGAGCAGTACTTC.